This T cell receptor (beta chain) was sequenced during a study of memory CD4+ T cells and cytomegalovirus serostatus. The overall study: Of the healthy Belgian adults, 9 were CMV seropositive and more than 20 seronegative.

The CDR3 extends over 16 amino acids. V shed 4 bases and J 4 bases; nucleotides not matched to a gene: 4. Looked up from germline, CDR1 is SGHTA and CDR2 is FQGNSA. The sort gate was single viable CD3+CD4+CD8-CD45RO+ cells for memory CD4+ T cells. Clones were sequenced by immunoSEQ multiplex PCR, and TCRdb holds only the in-frame ones, with some missing. The sample has tens of thousands of clones; around 80% are singletons. Sequenced input: memory CD4+ T cells from blood. The TCR sequence derives from an adult in good health and CMV-seronegative. The V call is TRBV7-2, the J call TRBJ2-4, with 13 bases aligning to TRBD2. The CDR3 sequence: CASSSRTSGRKNIQYF. Here the CDR3 DNA reads TGTGCCAGCAGCTCACGGACTAGCGGGAGAAAAAACATTCAGTACTTC.